The following is a T cell receptor (beta chain) sequence with its context. Its specificity is not known. V gave up 4 bases and J gave up 1 base; unmatched junction bases: 10. CDR3 length equals 16 residues. Germline CDR1 SGHDT, CDR2 YYEEEE. The protocol was immunoSEQ multiplex PCR, while the TCRdb copy is restricted to in-frame clones and leaves out a portion. Among about 34,000 clones listed, about 70% were seen once. The sample is drawn from a study of regulatory and conventional T cells in RAG deficiency. Findings and limits, study-wide: In Omenn syndrome, Treg and Tconv repertoires overlapped >75%. Shannon entropy was markedly lower and Simpson indices higher in RAG-deficient patients than control T-cell subsets. Treg unique TCR beta sequences were approximately 100-fold fewer in Omenn syndrome and CID/AS patients than controls.

Conventional CD4+ T cells were sorted from blood as CD25-low CD127-high cells. A further study also used this sample, focusing on regulatory T cells. That publication notes: Primers: 52 TRBV forward and 13 TRBJ reverse.

This receptor was taken from a human donor in good health. The chain joins TRBV5-6 to TRBJ1-1, with 7 bases matching TRBD1. Sequenced input: CD4+ effector T cells sorted from blood. This chain's CDR3 is CASSVFTGAGNTEAFF. The CDR3 DNA sequence: TGTGCCAGCAGCGTCTTTACAGGGGCTGGGAACACTGAAGCTTTCTTT.